A selection of T cell receptor beta chains follows, all from one sample in a study of cytomegalovirus exposure and HLA in healthy donors. Here immunoSEQ multiplex PCR was the method, and the copy in TCRdb shows in-frame clones only, minus some. The sample yields about 180,000 clones, just under 80% seen once. The sample taken for sequencing was PBMCs. The receptors shown here come from a woman in her forties or fifties in good health and CMV-seropositive. Both conserved end residues are part of each CDR3.

CDR3aa	j_gene	v_gene
CASRAPNSPLHF	TRBJ1-6	TRBV27
CASRLVGAGGYTF	TRBJ1-2	TRBV12-2
CAISESMTGGWVEQYF	TRBJ2-7	TRBV10-3
CASSQDTTRQYF	TRBJ2-7	TRBV4-3
CASSLGGQGKTQYF	TRBJ2-5	TRBV5-6
CASSLRTGQNTEAFF	TRBJ1-1	TRBV5-1
CASRYSAGGSYEQYF	TRBJ2-7	TRBV6-5
CASSPTGGTGGNTIYF	TRBJ1-3	TRBV5-4
CASSSDRSNYGYTF	TRBJ1-2	TRBV6-6
CAISLTSGRDTQYF	TRBJ2-3	TRBV10-3
CASSLGPSSYNEQFF	TRBJ2-1	TRBV7-2
CASSLQGWGEQFF	TRBJ2-1	TRBV18
CASTPGTGGEAFF	TRBJ1-1	TRBV19
CSVEESRENTEAFF	TRBJ1-1	TRBV29-1
CASSLGGQDYGYTF	TRBJ1-2	TRBV7-9
CASAQTRPEAFF	TRBJ1-1	TRBV2
CASSLATDSNEKLFF	TRBJ1-4	TRBV5-1
CASKTESSYEQYF	TRBJ2-7	TRBV19
CASSQELAGTPQYF	TRBJ2-7	TRBV4-3
CASSPGLGEDTIYF	TRBJ1-3	TRBV5-1